These 27 T cell receptor beta chains came from one sample sequenced in a study of T cell responses to AZD1222 COVID-19 vaccine. Produced via immunoSEQ multiplex PCR; TCRdb's table is partial and in-frame only. The repertoire holds 20,000 to 30,000 clones, with about 86% as singletons. The specimen comprised peripheral blood, sampled 28 days after the second AZD1222 dose. The origin of the receptors is an adult who received the AZD1222 COVID-19 vaccine.

V and J are TRBV20-1 and TRBJ2-5; D uncertain. The germline V and J ends were trimmed by 1 base and 4 bases, with 1 base remaining between them. CDR1 and CDR2 (germline): DFQATT, SNEGSKA (reference sequence). The CDR3 covers 10 residues. The CDR3 coding sequence is TGCAGTGCTAGAGTAGAGACCCAGTACTTC. Translation: CSARVETQYF.

This chain uses TRBV7-9 with TRBJ2-4, with D maybe TRBD1 (5 bases). Between the trimmed V and J ends, which lost 2 bases and 2 bases, there was a span of 10 bases. The germline V gene has CDR1 SEHNR and CDR2 FQNEAQ (reference sequence). This CDR3 has 15 residues. This CDR3 is CASSLPLGPKNIQYF. The CDR3 coding sequence is TGTGCCAGCAGCTTACCCCTGGGGCCCAAAAACATTCAGTACTTC. Together with reference TRBV7-9 and TRBJ2-4, the CDR3 gives the full variable domain: DTGVSQNPRHKITKRGQNVTFRCDPISEHNRLYWYRQTLGQGPEFLTYFQNEAQLEKSRLLSDRFSAERPKGSFSTLEIQRTEQGDSAMYLCASSLPLGPKNIQYFGAGTRLSVL.

This chain connects TRBV24-1 to TRBJ1-2; D perhaps matches TRBD1 (5 bases). CDR1 KGHDR and CDR2 SFDVKD come from the germline V gene. V shed 6 bases and J shed 4 bases, with 20 bases lying between them. The CDR3 sequence is 16 residues long. The CDR3 loop reads CATSWGVGSRTYGYTF. CDR3 in DNA: TGTGCCACCAGTTGGGGGGTGGGGTCCCGGACCTATGGCTACACCTTC.

The chain recombines TRBV30 with TRBJ1-2; 8 nucleotides line up with TRBD1. Trimming took 2 bases from V and 4 from J; bases not matched to a gene: 6. This CDR3 spans 14 amino acids. The germline CDR1 and CDR2 sequences are GTSNPN and SVGIG (reference sequence). The CDR3 nucleotides read TGTGCCTGGAGTATGGGTGGACAGGGCTATGGCTACACCTTC. It encodes CAWSMGGQGYGYTF.

The rearrangement links TRBV2 to TRBJ1-5; D gene unclear. The germline V gene has CDR1 SNHLY and CDR2 FYNNEI. V lost 6 bases and J lost 7, with 7 bases in between. This CDR3 spans 11 amino acids. The CDR3 nucleotides read TGTGCCAGCAGGGCGGGCCAGCCCCAGCATTTT. The encoded protein is CASRAGQPQHF.

In DNA, the CDR3 is TGTGCCAGCAGCTCGGGACAGGGTTGGCACGGGGAGCTGTTTTTT. Translating gives CASSSGQGWHGELFF. The V gene is TRBV11-3, the J gene TRBJ2-2, with 9 bases fitting TRBD1. J gave up 7 bases and V 4 bases, and 7 bases lay outside the gene matches. This CDR3 spans 15 amino acids. CDR1 is SGHNT, CDR2 YENEEA, per germline.

The count of this clone is one. This chain links TRBV3-1 (or the pseudogene TRBV3-2) with TRBJ2-1; TRBD2 is a possible D gene (6 bases). The CDR3 totals 19 residues. Trimming cost V 1 base and J 0 bases, with 19 bases left between them. CDR1 LGHDT and CDR2 YNNKEL come from the germline V gene (reference sequence). CDR3 DNA: TGTGCCAGCAGCCAAGGGCGAAATAGCGGACCAAGCTCCTACAATGAGCAGTTCTTC. This sequence encodes CASSQGRNSGPSSYNEQFF.

This clone was picked up one time. CDR3 coding DNA: TGTGCCAGCAGCCTACTTAGCGGGATGATCTACGAGCAGTACTTC. This gives the protein CASSLLSGMIYEQYF. V gene TRBV7-2 combines with J gene TRBJ2-7; 8 nucleotides align to TRBD2. This CDR3 spans 15 amino acids. Germline CDR1 SGHTA, CDR2 FQGNSA. The V gene end was trimmed by 5 bases and the J gene end by 3 bases; junction bases not matched to a gene: 9.

The V call is TRBV3-1 (or the pseudogene TRBV3-2), the J call TRBJ2-1; the D call may be TRBD1 or TRBD2 (5 bases each). This CDR3 is 14 amino acids long. The germline CDR1 and CDR2 sequences are LGHDT and YNNKEL (reference sequence). V lost 4 bases, J lost 0 bases, and 7 bases lay in between. CDR3 in amino acids: CASSPGSSYNEQFF. The CDR3 nucleotides are TGTGCCAGCAGCCCAGGGAGCTCCTACAATGAGCAGTTCTTC.

V gene TRBV2 combines with J gene TRBJ2-1; TRBD1 matches at 8 bases. Germline assignment: CDR1 SNHLY and CDR2 FYNNEI. The V segment lost 5 bases and the J segment 9 bases; nucleotides outside the gene matches: 6. This CDR3 has 13 residues. The CDR3 region has the DNA TGTGCCAGCAGTCTCGGACAGGGCGGTGAGCAGTTCTTC. Encoded protein: CASSLGQGGEQFF.

The CDR3 DNA sequence: TGTGCCAGCAGTAAGGACCCGGCGGGCAATCAGCCCCAGCATTTT. Translating gives CASSKDPAGNQPQHF. V is TRBV6-5 and J is TRBJ1-5; no reliable D call. Germline CDR1 and CDR2: MNHEY and SVGAGI. The CDR3 is 15 amino acids. V lost 5 bases to trimming and J lost 2 bases, with 13 bases between them.

The chain links TRBV12-3 or TRBV12-4 to TRBJ1-4; no definite D call. CDR3 size: 13 residues. Trimming took 5 bases from V and 8 from J, leaving 12 bases between them. The CDR3 DNA sequence: TGTGCCAGCAGTACGCTTGTGGTCGAAAAACTGTTTTTT. Translation: CASSTLVVEKLFF.

This chain links TRBV27 with TRBJ2-7; 11 bases line up with TRBD2. The germline CDR1 and CDR2 sequences are MNHEY and SMNVEV (reference sequence). Trimming cost V 6 bases and J 3 bases; bases outside gene matches: 1. The CDR3 loop spans 13 amino acids. The CDR3 sequence: CASRGTSGYEQYF. The DNA for the CDR3 is TGTGCCAGCAGGGGGACTAGCGGCTACGAGCAGTACTTC.

This sequence joins TRBV28 and TRBJ2-7; 8 bases line up with TRBD1. Germline assignment: CDR1 MDHEN and CDR2 SYDVKM. The CDR3 length is 14 residues. Germline trimming cut 6 bases from V and 6 bases from J; bases unmatched to any gene: 10. The CDR3 DNA reads as TGTGCCAGCAGCCTGGGACAGGCCAGAGGCGAGCAGTACTTC. It codes for CASSLGQARGEQYF.

The rearrangement uses TRBV7-7 and TRBJ2-5; perhaps TRBD2 as D (5 bases). Looked up from germline, CDR1 is SSHAT and CDR2 is FNYEAQ (reference sequence). The V gene lost 0 bases and the J gene lost 5 bases, with 13 bases spanning the gap. This CDR3 region has 15 residues. CDR3 nucleotide sequence: TGTGCCAGCAGCTTAGCGTTCCGGACGGGGGAGACCCAGTACTTC. The encoded protein is CASSLAFRTGETQYF.

The V and J genes are TRBV6-5 and TRBJ1-1; D might be TRBD1 (5 bases). Trimming removed 2 bases at V and 6 bases at J, with 10 bases between. The CDR3 covers 13 residues. CDR1 is MNHEY and CDR2 is SVGAGI in the germline V gene. The CDR3: CASSYGGTAEAFF. CDR3 nucleotides: TGTGCCAGCAGTTACGGAGGGACCGCTGAAGCTTTCTTT.

The chain is built from TRBV28 and TRBJ1-4; a weak D match, TRBD1 (6 bases). The germline V gene has CDR1 MDHEN and CDR2 SYDVKM. The germline V and J ends were trimmed by 5 bases and 0 bases, with 13 bases remaining between them. This CDR3 contains 16 residues. CDR3 loop: CASSRGGRATNEKLFF. CDR3 bases: TGTGCCAGCAGTCGGGGGGGCCGGGCAACTAATGAAAAACTGTTTTTT.

The chain recombines TRBV2 with TRBJ1-2; 7 bases match TRBD1. Germline CDR1 SNHLY, CDR2 FYNNEI. CDR3 size: 14 residues. The V segment lost 1 base and the J segment 8 bases; nucleotides outside the gene matches: 7. The CDR3: CASSEENRGRGYTF. The CDR3, as DNA: TGTGCCAGCAGTGAAGAGAACAGGGGTAGAGGCTACACCTTC.

The CDR3 sequence: CASTYQRYTGELFF. The CDR3 DNA sequence: TGTGCCAGCACGTACCAGCGGTACACCGGGGAGCTGTTTTTT. This sequence joins TRBV2 and TRBJ2-2; TRBD2 might be the D (5 bases). V lost 7 bases, J lost 3 bases, and 12 bases lay in between. This CDR3 region has 14 residues. Looked up from germline, CDR1 is SNHLY and CDR2 is FYNNEI.

This clone is a singleton in its sample. This chain joins TRBV11-2 and TRBJ2-3; 8 nucleotides agree with TRBD1. CDR3 size: 13 residues. From germline, CDR1 is SGHAT and CDR2 FQNNGV. J gave up 5 bases and V 4 bases, and 2 bases lay outside the gene matches. The CDR3 loop is CASSSGQGDTQYF. In DNA form, the CDR3 reads TGTGCCAGCAGCTCCGGACAGGGAGATACGCAGTATTTT.

In this sample, this clone turned up a few times. The chain uses TRBV6-5 and TRBJ1-1; tentative D call: TRBD1 (5 bases). The V gene's germline CDR1 is MNHEY and CDR2 SVGAGI. This CDR3 contains 14 residues. V was pared by 6 bases and J by 7 bases, with 18 bases between. CDR3 in DNA: TGTGCCAGCAGACTCCAACTCCAGGGAGGTGAAGCTTTCTTT. This sequence encodes CASRLQLQGGEAFF.

This clone has just a few counts. This chain connects TRBV24-1 to TRBJ2-5; no clear D. CDR3 length: 13 amino acids. Trimming stripped 5 bases from V and 2 bases from J, with 8 bases between. CDR1 and CDR2 (germline): KGHDR, SFDVKD. The CDR3 here is CATSGEQQETQYF. The CDR3 DNA is TGTGCCACCAGTGGCGAACAACAAGAGACCCAGTACTTC.

The V call is TRBV2, the J call TRBJ2-7, with D uncertain. V lost 1 base, J lost 3 bases, and 7 bases lay in between. This CDR3 has 13 amino acids. Germline V CDR1 and CDR2: SNHLY, FYNNEI. The CDR3 loop reads CASSEGPDYEQYF. The CDR3 DNA is TGTGCCAGCAGTGAAGGGCCAGACTACGAGCAGTACTTC.

The chain combines TRBV10-3 with TRBJ1-5; 7 nucleotides line up with TRBD1. J lost 5 bases, V lost 11 bases, and 9 bases had no gene match. The germline V gene encodes CDR1 ENHRY and CDR2 SYGVKD. This CDR3 has 13 amino acids. CDR3 loop: CASGQDRDQPQHF. The CDR3 coding sequence is TGTGCCTCGGGGCAAGACAGGGATCAGCCCCAGCATTTT.

The chain recombines TRBV18 with TRBJ2-7; no clear D gene. From germline, CDR1 is KGHSH and CDR2 LQKENI. Trimming left V 3 bases short and J 3 bases short, with 12 bases between. CDR3 size: 14 residues. The CDR3 reads CASSPQYKGYEQYF. Here the CDR3 DNA reads TGTGCCAGCTCACCCCAGTATAAGGGCTACGAGCAGTACTTC.

The rearrangement links TRBV3-1 (or the pseudogene TRBV3-2) to TRBJ1-5; 7 bases agree with TRBD1. The CDR3 contains 15 residues. The germline V gene has CDR1 LGHDT and CDR2 YNNKEL (reference sequence). Trimming took 1 base from V and 2 from J; bases not matched to a gene: 2. The CDR3 region is CASSQGGTGNQPQHF. The CDR3 DNA sequence: TGTGCCAGCAGCCAAGGAGGGACAGGCAATCAGCCCCAGCATTTT.

In DNA form, the CDR3 reads TGTGCCAGCAGTCGGGCTTACACCACTGAAGCTTTCTTT. Protein sequence: CASSRAYTTEAFF. The chain links TRBV9 to TRBJ1-1; D remains unclear. There are 13 residues in the CDR3. Germline V CDR1 and CDR2: SGDLS, YYNGEE. With 5 bases removed from V and 4 bases from J, the gap between germline ends came to 12 bases. Filled out from reference TRBV9 and TRBJ1-1, the complete variable domain reads DSGVTQTPKHLITATGQRVTLRCSPRSGDLSVYWYQQSLDQGLQFLIQYYNGEERAKGNILERFSAQQFPDLHSELNLSSLELGDSALYFCASSRAYTTEAFFGQGTRLTVV.